A single sample is the source of the 32 T cell receptor beta chains below, sequenced in a study of blood T cells in healthy people across ages. Using a J-beta primer mix together with a sample-barcoded 5' primer, a second PCR was run for about 7 to 12 cycles. A single record per CDR3 protein comes from TCRdb applying MiXCR to the 5' RACE reads. The repertoire consists of about 930,000 distinct CDR3 sequences, with about 28% occurring once and the leading ten covering roughly 10%. The sample was also linked to a second study, of T cells of mothers and their children.

Sequenced material: blood. The source of these receptors is a woman aged 40-49 years in good health.

A remark on this clonotype: Being one base from a much bigger clone, this may be a read error. The chain couples TRBV5-1 to TRBJ2-1; TRBD1 matches at 8 bases. CDR1 is SGHRS, CDR2 YFSETQ, per germline. This CDR3 has 14 amino acids. V trimming: 3 bases; J trimming: 7 bases; junction bases outside the gene matches: 6. The CDR3 reads CASSWGDRSNEQFF. In DNA form, the CDR3 reads TGCGCCAGCAGCTGGGGGGACAGGTCAAATGAGCAGTTCTTC.

A word on this clonotype: A single base separates this from a much larger clone, so it may be a read error. The rearrangement joins TRBV5-5 to TRBJ2-1, with a tentative D call TRBD2 (5 bases). The J call is uncertain, as TRBJ2-7 better fits the DNA end. This CDR3 comprises 15 residues. The germline gives CDR1 SGHKS, CDR2 YYEKEE (reference sequence). The DNA for the CDR3 is TGTGCCAGCAGCTTGGACGGGAACTCCTACAATGAGCAGTACTTC. Translated, it gives CASSLDGNSYNEQYF.

This clonotype was observed a few times. This chain links TRBV3-1 with TRBJ2-3; weak D call: TRBD2 (5 bases). V lost 4 bases to trimming and J lost 0 bases, with 23 bases between them. Looked up from germline, CDR1 is LGHDT and CDR2 is YNNKEL (reference sequence). This CDR3 spans 19 amino acids. CDR3 residues: CASSPSIPGYTTSTDTQYF. CDR3 bases: TGTGCCAGCAGCCCCAGTATCCCGGGGTACACAACGAGCACAGATACGCAGTATTTT.

This clonotype was found many times. The chain uses TRBV24-1 and TRBJ2-1, with 7 bases aligning to TRBD2. Per germline, CDR1 KGHDR and CDR2 SFDVKD. The V gene end was trimmed by 5 bases and the J gene end by 7 bases; junction bases not matched to a gene: 7. The CDR3 loop spans 14 amino acids. The CDR3 region is CATSAPGRGNEQFF. CDR3 nucleotides: TGTGCCACCAGTGCCCCAGGGCGGGGGAATGAGCAGTTCTTC.

A remark on this clonotype: A single base separates this from a much larger clone, so it may be a read error. In DNA, the CDR3 is TGTGCCAGCAGCGTAGCGGACATGTTCGACGAGCAGTTCTTC. It encodes CASSVADMFDEQFF. The chain uses TRBV9 and TRBJ2-1; maybe TRBD1 (5 bases). The CDR3 covers 14 residues. Germline loops: CDR1 SGDLS, CDR2 YYNGEE. With 0 bases removed from V and 10 bases from J, the gap between germline ends came to 14 bases.

V is TRBV7-2 and J is TRBJ2-5; TRBD2 matches at 11 bases. CDR3 size: 15 residues. The germline V gene encodes CDR1 SGHTA and CDR2 FQGNSA. J lost 5 bases, V lost 2 bases, and 4 bases had no gene match. CDR3: CASSLPTSGVETQYF. In DNA form, the CDR3 reads TGTGCCAGCAGCTTACCGACTAGCGGGGTCGAGACCCAGTACTTC.

In its sample, this clonotype was seen a few times. The V call is TRBV25-1, the J call TRBJ2-5; 9 positions match TRBD2. The CDR3 consists of 18 residues. Germline CDR1 is MGHDK and CDR2 is SYGVNS. The trim removed 6 bases at V and 3 bases at J, leaving 17 bases unmatched. In DNA form, the CDR3 reads TGTGCCAGCAGCATGAAGGCGTGGGGCGGGGGGGCAGAAGAGACCCAGTACTTC. Translation gives CASSMKAWGGGAEETQYF.

This clonotype was recorded a few times. The chain has TRBV27 and TRBJ2-7; unclear D gene. In germline, CDR1 is MNHEY, CDR2 SMNVEV (reference sequence). The CDR3 covers 14 residues. The V end lost 7 bases, the J end lost 0 bases, and 13 bases lay between the germline ends. CDR3 nucleotide sequence: TGTGCCAGCACTCCAAACCCCAGCTCCTACGAGCAGTACTTC. Translation: CASTPNPSSYEQYF.

The chain uses TRBV28 and TRBJ2-7; maybe TRBD2 (6 bases). V was shortened by 5 bases and J by 3 bases, with 17 bases between the two germline ends. The CDR3 consists of 15 residues. Germline CDR1 is MDHEN and CDR2 is SYDVKM. CDR3: CASSPPDGGVYEQYF. The CDR3 bases are TGTGCCAGCAGTCCCCCGGACGGGGGAGTCTACGAGCAGTACTTC.

This clonotype has a count of ten or more. V and J are TRBV15 and TRBJ2-5, with unresolved D. Germline-derived CDR1 and CDR2 are LNHNV and YYDKDF (reference sequence). Deletions cut 3 bases from V and 1 base from J, with 15 bases between. The length of the CDR3 is 16 residues. The chain's CDR3 is CATSSGIEGSQETQYF. In DNA form, the CDR3 reads TGTGCCACCAGCAGTGGTATTGAAGGCTCCCAAGAGACCCAGTACTTC.

This clonotype was seen repeatedly, ten times or more. The chain employs TRBV9 and TRBJ1-4; no clear D. Germline V gene data show CDR1 as SGDLS and CDR2 as YYNGEE. V was shortened by 3 bases and J by 5 bases, with 14 bases between the two germline ends. The CDR3 has 15 amino acids. The CDR3, as DNA: TGTGCCAGCAGCGGAGGAGGACTGACAAATGAAAAACTGTTTTTT. Translating it yields CASSGGGLTNEKLFF.

This clonotype was detected only a few times. This chain links TRBV5-1 with TRBJ1-2, with D unresolved. Per germline, CDR1 SGHRS and CDR2 YFSETQ. The CDR3 is 14 residues long. V was clipped by 1 base and J by 3 bases, with 10 bases between them. CDR3 sequence (DNA): TGCGCCAGCAGCTTGTCTTTGAGGGACTATGGCTACACCTTC. This codes for CASSLSLRDYGYTF.

This sequence joins TRBV20-1 and TRBJ1-5; 9 nucleotides align to TRBD1. CDR1 is DFQATT and CDR2 is SNEGSKA in the germline V gene (reference sequence). V lost 1 base, J lost 3 bases, and 4 bases stayed unmatched. The CDR3 totals 15 residues. DNA for the CDR3: TGCAGTGCTAGAGGGGGGACAGGGATCAATCAGCCCCAGCATTTT. It is translated as CSARGGTGINQPQHF.

This clonotype has ten or more counts. The chain carries TRBV4-1 and TRBJ1-1; D not certain. Germline CDR1 reads MGHRA; CDR2 reads YSYEKL. This CDR3 contains 12 residues. Trimming removed 10 bases at V and 3 bases at J, with 12 bases between. CDR3 sequence (DNA): TGCGCCACTGGCGAGGGTTACACTGAAGCTTTCTTT. It yields the protein CATGEGYTEAFF.

This clonotype was recorded a few times. V usage is TRBV28 and J usage is TRBJ2-1; D is perhaps TRBD2 (6 bases). The germline V gene encodes CDR1 MDHEN and CDR2 SYDVKM. The V and J ends lost 3 bases and 2 bases respectively, with 11 bases between them. The CDR3 totals 15 residues. The CDR3 sequence: CASSLLGEAYNEQFF. DNA for the CDR3: TGTGCCAGCAGTTTGCTAGGGGAGGCCTACAATGAGCAGTTCTTC.

This clonotype was seen at least ten times. The gene calls are TRBV5-1 and TRBJ2-1; 7 bases agree with TRBD1. Germline CDR1 is SGHRS and CDR2 is YFSETQ. J gave up 6 bases and V 4 bases, and 10 bases lay outside the gene matches. This CDR3 is 15 amino acids long. In DNA, the CDR3 is TGCGCCAGCAGCGTAGGGGACAGAACGGGCAATGAGCAGTTCTTC. Translated, it gives CASSVGDRTGNEQFF.

The J gene is TRBJ2-1, the V gene TRBV7-9; either TRBD1 or TRBD2 may fit D (7 bases each). Deletions cut 4 bases from V and 9 bases from J, with 16 bases between. The germline CDR1 and CDR2 sequences are SEHNR and FQNEAQ (reference sequence). This CDR3 region has 14 residues. The DNA of the CDR3 is TGTGCCAGCAGCTCCCAGGGGGGGGCGGTTGAGCAGTTCTTC. This encodes CASSSQGGAVEQFF. The variable domain in full, completed from reference TRBV7-9 and TRBJ2-1, reads DTGVSQNPRHKITKRGQNVTFRCDPISEHNRLYWYRQTLGQGPEFLTYFQNEAQLEKSRLLSDRFSAERPKGSFSTLEIQRTEQGDSAMYLCASSSQGGAVEQFFGPGTRLTVL.

This clonotype has ten or more counts. In DNA, the CDR3 is TGTGCCAGCAGCCAGGGGTTACAAGCCGACCAGTACTTC. Translating gives CASSQGLQADQYF. The V and J genes are TRBV3-1 and TRBJ2-7; D unresolved. Trimming cost V 3 bases and J 10 bases, with 16 bases left between them. The germline CDR1 and CDR2 sequences are LGHDT and YNNKEL (reference sequence). This CDR3 region has 13 residues.

The chain couples TRBV20-1 to TRBJ2-1; 8 bases fit TRBD2. After removal of 2 bases from V and 3 bases from J, the junction contained 3 bases not matched to a gene. CDR3 length: 14 residues. Germline V gene lookup returns CDR1 DFQATT and CDR2 SNEGSKA (reference sequence). CDR3 DNA sequence: TGCAGTGCTAGACGGCGGGGGGACTACAATGAGCAGTTCTTC. Translated: CSARRRGDYNEQFF.

With regard to this clonotype: At one boundary the junction diverges from the germline segment, which might be a read error. The V and J genes are TRBV7-2 and TRBJ1-4; D might be TRBD1 (6 bases). CDR1 is SGHTA, CDR2 FQGNSA, per germline. CDR3 length: 14 amino acids. The CDR3 is CASSSTGANEKLYF. The CDR3 DNA is TGTGCCAGCAGCTCGACAGGAGCTAATGAAAAACTGTATTTT.

Only a few counts were recorded for this clonotype. The V call is TRBV4-3, the J call TRBJ2-5; D is perhaps TRBD1 or TRBD2 (5 bases each). This CDR3 comprises 13 residues. Between the trimmed V and J ends, which lost 6 bases and 9 bases, there was a span of 17 bases. Per the germline V gene, CDR1 is LGHNA and CDR2 is YSLEER. The CDR3 coding sequence is TGCGCCAGCAGGCCGGTGGGGCAGGAGGCCCAGTACTTC. Its translation is CASRPVGQEAQYF.

The rearrangement links TRBV29-1 to TRBJ1-1; no clear D. The CDR3 has 10 amino acids. Per the germline V gene, CDR1 is SQVTM and CDR2 is ANQGSEA. V dropped 4 bases and J dropped 8 bases, with 8 bases sitting between them. CDR3 sequence (DNA): TGCAGCGTTGGGAGAGGGGAAGCTTTCTTT. Amino acids: CSVGRGEAFF. The variable domain in full, completed from reference TRBV29-1 and TRBJ1-1, reads SAVISQKPSRDICQRGTSLTIQCQVDSQVTMMFWYRQQPGQSLTLIATANQGSEATYESGFVIDKFPISRPNLTFSTLTVSNMSPEDSSIYLCSVGRGEAFFGQGTRLTVV.

A word on this clonotype: A much larger clone lies a single base off, so this may be a read error. The gene calls are TRBV7-2 and TRBJ2-1; D gene uncertain. The CDR3 is 13 amino acids. Germline lookup yields CDR1 SGHTA and CDR2 FQGNSA. Trimming removed 5 bases from V and 2 bases from J, with 7 bases in between. The CDR3, as DNA: TGTGCCAGCAGCACCTCACCCTACAATGAGCAGTTCTTC. Amino acid sequence: CASSTSPYNEQFF.

CDR3 bases: TGTGCCAGCAGCTTTTTCCGGGGGTCCTCAACTAATGAAAAACTGTTTTTT. Its translation is CASSFFRGSSTNEKLFF. The rearrangement uses TRBV7-9 and TRBJ1-4; D possibly corresponds to TRBD1 (5 bases). The V and J ends lost 3 bases and 0 bases respectively, with 14 bases between them. The CDR3 totals 17 residues. Germline CDR1 and CDR2: SEHNR and FQNEAQ (reference sequence).

The chain couples TRBV6-2 or TRBV6-3 to TRBJ1-2, with unresolved D. V was clipped by 2 bases and J by 7 bases, with 5 bases between them. This CDR3 has 11 residues. CDR1 is MNHEY, CDR2 SVGEGT, per germline. Written as DNA, the CDR3 is TGTGCCAGCAGTTACCTAGGTGGCTACACCTTC. Translated: CASSYLGGYTF.

The chain employs TRBV12-3 or TRBV12-4 and TRBJ2-7; no clear D gene. The CDR3 sequence is 14 residues long. Trimming left V 7 bases short and J 0 bases short, with 13 bases between. The CDR3 nucleotides read TGTGCCAGCAAACGGCTGGGCCACTCCTACGAGCAGTACTTC. As protein: CASKRLGHSYEQYF.

The J gene is TRBJ1-5, the V gene TRBV20-1; no firm D call. The V end was cut by 0 bases, the J end by 4 bases, with 13 bases between. The germline gives CDR1 DFQATT, CDR2 SNEGSKA (reference sequence). This CDR3 spans 15 amino acids. The CDR3 DNA reads TGCAGTGCTAGAGATTCGGGTTATCCAAATCAGCCCCAGCATTTT. Encoded protein: CSARDSGYPNQPQHF.

Only a few counts were recorded for this clonotype. The chain links TRBV28 to TRBJ2-7; 7 bases map to TRBD1. Trimming removed 7 bases from V and 2 bases from J; junction bases left unmatched: 11. This CDR3 comprises 15 residues. The V gene's germline CDR1 is MDHEN and CDR2 SYDVKM. The CDR3 nucleotides read TGTGCCAGCACCCTGAACAGGGGATCGACCTACGAGCAGTACTTC. Translated: CASTLNRGSTYEQYF.

This chain uses TRBV7-2 with TRBJ2-7; TRBD2 agrees at 9 bases. V shed 3 bases and J 0 bases; nucleotides not matched to a gene: 9. This CDR3 spans 17 amino acids. Germline CDR1 SGHTA, CDR2 FQGNSA. CDR3 sequence reads: CASSFGRAGGSSYEQYF. The CDR3, as DNA: TGTGCCAGCAGCTTTGGACGAGCGGGGGGTAGCTCCTACGAGCAGTACTTC. The entire variable domain, with the rest obtained from reference TRBV7-2 and TRBJ2-7, is as follows: GAGVSQSPSNKVTEKGKDVELRCDPISGHTALYWYRQSLGQGLEFLIYFQGNSAPDKSGLPSDRFSAERTGGSVSTLTIQRTQQEDSAVYLCASSFGRAGGSSYEQYFGPGTRLTVT.

This clonotype was counted a single time. With a much larger clone just one base away, this may be a read error. The V call is TRBV18, the J call TRBJ1-2, with D uncertain. CDR1 KGHSH and CDR2 LQKENI come from the germline V gene. CDR3 length: 13 amino acids. CDR3 loop: CVSSPRGVDGYTF. The CDR3 nucleotides read TGTGTCAGCTCACCCCGGGGTGTAGATGGCTACACCTTC. Together with reference TRBV18 and TRBJ1-2, the CDR3 gives the full variable domain: NAGVMQNPRHLVRRRGQEARLRCSPMKGHSHVYWYRQLPEEGLKFMVYLQKENIIDESGMPKERFSAEFPKEGPSILRIQQVVRGDSAAYFCVSSPRGVDGYTFGSGTRLTVV.

At least ten counts were recorded for this clonotype. The rearrangement joins TRBV4-2 to TRBJ2-6; D uncertain. The CDR3 has 16 residues. Germline CDR1 and CDR2: LGHNA and YNFKEQ. The V end lost 4 bases, the J end lost 2 bases, and 12 bases lay between the germline ends. In nucleotides, the CDR3 is TGTGCCAGCAGCCGCGAACGGGTAACTGGGGCCAACGTCCTGACTTTC. Amino acid sequence: CASSRERVTGANVLTF.

The V and J genes are TRBV5-1 and TRBJ2-2; 8 bases are a match to TRBD1. The CDR3 extends over 15 amino acids. Per germline, CDR1 SGHRS and CDR2 YFSETQ. Losses at the gene ends were 0 bases for V and 6 bases for J; bases not matched to a gene: 4. CDR3 residues: CASSLVPGGSGELFF. Here the CDR3 DNA reads TGCGCCAGCAGCTTGGTTCCAGGGGGCTCCGGGGAGCTGTTTTTT.